This TCR beta chain emerged from a study of vaccination effects on CD4 cells after COVID-19 (dated 2022 in TCRdb). Looking at the study overall: To identify antigen-specific CD4+ T cell clonotypes by their expansion, the ViraFEST assay first stimulated PBMC with viral peptide pools and then applied TCR sequencing. Each participant received two doses of an mRNA SARS-CoV-2 vaccine, either BNT162b2 or mRNA-1273. Each well held 1.5 million to 2.5 million PBMC cultured in IMDM containing approximately 5% human AB serum, approximately 10 IU/ml IL-2 and gentamicin, along with about 9.5 ug/ml peptides. SARS-CoV-2 spike-specific CD4+ TCR repertoires were compared before and after mRNA vaccination in COVID-19 convalescent patients and in infection-naive vaccine recipients. The full study included roughly 10 COVID-19 convalescent patients and a handful of SARS-CoV-2-naive healthy vaccine recipients. Cultures from other donors in the study were sequenced with the Oncomine TCR Beta short-read assay on an Illumina iSeq 100.

After around 11 days of culture, CD4+ T cells were isolated with the EasySep CD4+ T cell isolation kit. The absence of prior SARS-CoV-2 infection in healthy vaccine recipients was confirmed by negative nucleocapsid antibodies before and after vaccination. On days 3 and 7, half of the culture medium was replaced with fresh IL-2-containing medium. Each peptide stimulation condition was cultured in triplicate wells unless otherwise noted. Using Ficoll-Paque Plus gradient centrifugation, PBMC were separated from whole blood and then either used fresh or cryopreserved at -140C. Genomic DNA was extracted from cultured CD4+ T cells with the QIAamp micro DNA kit. Here is what the overall study found, with its caveats: Limitations of the study were the small number of convalescent patients and the absence of early post-infection timepoints. Marked clonal contraction was observed in both infection-induced and vaccine-induced clones at late post-vaccination timepoints, consistent with waning T cell responses. In healthy vaccine recipients, vaccine-induced clones were almost all SARS-CoV-2 mono-reactive, with only 1 of 255 being cross-reactive with common cold coronaviruses.

The method behind the library was the immunoSEQ multiplex PCR assay. DNA from the CD4+ T cells that had been cultured and isolated underwent TCR beta CDR3 sequencing. Turning to the authors' computational methods: Non-productive TCR sequences were discarded, and reads were trimmed to the CDR3 region, with only CDR3s of 7 or more amino acids retained. The MANAFEST web app was used to identify antigen-specific clonotypes by comparing expansion in peptide wells with expansion in reference cultures. To count as positive, a clone had to show expansion at FDR<0.05 compared with the reference and with all other wells, an odds ratio above 5, and a frequency above 0.1% in two replicate wells. A clonotype was defined as cross-reactive if the clonotype was significantly expanded both in SARS-CoV-2 spike wells and in at least one common cold coronavirus spike condition. CDR3 similarity was assessed by Levenshtein distance with the stringdist R package, and unrooted trees were built with ape in R 3.6.1. As stored in TCRdb, this immuneACCESS dataset retains in-frame rearrangements with V and J assigned. A fraction of the clones does not appear; measured against another copy, unresolved V genes explain less than half of the discrepancy, and the remainder lacks a known reason. The V and J calls and clone size come from that table; D and trimming were worked out from the DNA. Across this sample there are more than 45,000 clones, with roughly 80% seen only once. The top ten hold roughly 3% of the sample.

Comment on this clone: Its antigen has not been determined. Qualities for individual bases were not recorded, and no much larger clone is one base off.

This TCR derives from a human donor who received a COVID-19 vaccine. This material consisted of CD4+ T cells from PBMCs cultured without peptide, taken before COVID-19 vaccination.

The bases read TGTGCCAGCAGTTACGCCGGTCTTGGGATCTACGAGCAGTACGTC. Translated, this is CASSYAGLGIYEQYV. Recombination linked TRBV6-2 or TRBV6-3 to TRBJ2-7, with no confidently assigned D gene. According to the germline V gene, CDR1 reads MNHEY and CDR2 reads SVGEGT. The CDR3 numbers 15 residues from cysteine through valine. Of all the DNA, just the CDR3 is kept, 45 bases in frame from base 1. Trimming takes 2 bases from V and 3 bases from J, and the germline ends sit 14 bases apart.